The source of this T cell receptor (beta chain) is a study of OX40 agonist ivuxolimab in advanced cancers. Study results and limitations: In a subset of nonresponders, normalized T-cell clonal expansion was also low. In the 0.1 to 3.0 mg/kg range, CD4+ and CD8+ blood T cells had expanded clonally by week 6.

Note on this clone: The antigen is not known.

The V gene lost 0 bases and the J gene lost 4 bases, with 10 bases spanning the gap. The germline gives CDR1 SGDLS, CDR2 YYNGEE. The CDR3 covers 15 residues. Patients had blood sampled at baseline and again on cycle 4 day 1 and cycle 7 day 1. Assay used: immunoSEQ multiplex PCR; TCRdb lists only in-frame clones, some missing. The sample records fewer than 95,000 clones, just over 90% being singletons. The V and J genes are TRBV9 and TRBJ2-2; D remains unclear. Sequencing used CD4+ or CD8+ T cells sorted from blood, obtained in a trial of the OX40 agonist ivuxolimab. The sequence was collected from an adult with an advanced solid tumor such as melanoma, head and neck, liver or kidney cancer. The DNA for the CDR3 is TGTGCCAGCAGCGTAGAGGTCTCTGTCACCGGGGAGCTGTTTTTT. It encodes CASSVEVSVTGELFF. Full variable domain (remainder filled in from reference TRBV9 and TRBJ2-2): DSGVTQTPKHLITATGQRVTLRCSPRSGDLSVYWYQQSLDQGLQFLIQYYNGEERAKGNILERFSAQQFPDLHSELNLSSLELGDSALYFCASSVEVSVTGELFFGEGSRLTVL.